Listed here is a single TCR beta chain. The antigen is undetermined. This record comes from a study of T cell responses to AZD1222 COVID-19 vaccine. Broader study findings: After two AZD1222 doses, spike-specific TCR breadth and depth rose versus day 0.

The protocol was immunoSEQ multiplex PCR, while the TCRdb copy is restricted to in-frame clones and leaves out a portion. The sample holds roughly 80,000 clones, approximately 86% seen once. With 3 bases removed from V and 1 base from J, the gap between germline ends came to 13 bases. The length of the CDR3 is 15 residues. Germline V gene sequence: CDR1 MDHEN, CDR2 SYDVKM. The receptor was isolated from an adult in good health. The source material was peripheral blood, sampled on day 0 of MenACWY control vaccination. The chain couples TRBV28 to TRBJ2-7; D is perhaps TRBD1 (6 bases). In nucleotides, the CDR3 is TGTGCCAGCAGTTTCTCCGGGACAAATTCCTACGAGCAGTACTTC. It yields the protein CASSFSGTNSYEQYF.